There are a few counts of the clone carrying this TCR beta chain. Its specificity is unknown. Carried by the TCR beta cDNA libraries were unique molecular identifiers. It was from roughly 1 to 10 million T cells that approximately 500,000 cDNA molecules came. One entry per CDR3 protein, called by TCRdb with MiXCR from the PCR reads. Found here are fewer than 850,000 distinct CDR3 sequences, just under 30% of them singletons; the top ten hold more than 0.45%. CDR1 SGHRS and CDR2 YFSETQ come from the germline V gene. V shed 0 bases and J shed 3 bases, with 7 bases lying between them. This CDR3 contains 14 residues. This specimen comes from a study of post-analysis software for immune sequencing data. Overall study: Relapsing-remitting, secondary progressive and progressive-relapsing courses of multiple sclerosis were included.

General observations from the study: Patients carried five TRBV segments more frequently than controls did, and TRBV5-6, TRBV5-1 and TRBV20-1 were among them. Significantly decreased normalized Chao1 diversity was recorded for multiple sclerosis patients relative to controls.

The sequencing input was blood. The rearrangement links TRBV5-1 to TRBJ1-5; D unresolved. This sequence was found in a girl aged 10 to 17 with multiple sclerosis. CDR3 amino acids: CASSLDAANQPQHF. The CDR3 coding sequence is TGCGCCAGCAGCTTGGATGCGGCCAATCAGCCCCAGCATTTT.